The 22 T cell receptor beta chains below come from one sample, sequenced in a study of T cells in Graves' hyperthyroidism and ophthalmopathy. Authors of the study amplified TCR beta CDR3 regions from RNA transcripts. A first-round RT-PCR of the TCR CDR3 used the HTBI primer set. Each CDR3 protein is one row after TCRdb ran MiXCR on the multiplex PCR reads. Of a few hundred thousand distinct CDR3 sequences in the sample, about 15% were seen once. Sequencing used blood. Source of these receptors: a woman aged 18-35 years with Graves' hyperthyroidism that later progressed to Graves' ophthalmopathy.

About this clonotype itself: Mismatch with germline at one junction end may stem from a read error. CDR3 in amino acids: CASTRGPGEPFF. The CDR3 region has the DNA TGTGCCAGCACCCGGGGACCGGGGGAGCCGTTTTTT. V gene TRBV11-2 combines with J gene TRBJ2-2; tentatively, D is TRBD2 (6 bases). The CDR3 is 12 amino acids. Germline CDR1 reads SGHAT; CDR2 reads FQNNGV.

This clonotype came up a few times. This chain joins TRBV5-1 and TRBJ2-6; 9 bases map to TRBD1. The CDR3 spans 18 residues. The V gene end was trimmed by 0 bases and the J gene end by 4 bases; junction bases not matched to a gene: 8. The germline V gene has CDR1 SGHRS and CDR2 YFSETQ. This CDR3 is CASSLDRTGVLGANVLTF. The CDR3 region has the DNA TGCGCCAGCAGCTTGGATCGGACAGGGGTCTTGGGGGCCAACGTCCTGACTTTC.

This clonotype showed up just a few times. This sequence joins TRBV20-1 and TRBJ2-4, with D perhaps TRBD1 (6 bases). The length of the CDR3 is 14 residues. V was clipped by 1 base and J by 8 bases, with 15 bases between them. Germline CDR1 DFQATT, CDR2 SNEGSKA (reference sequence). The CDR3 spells CSARGETRGHIQYF. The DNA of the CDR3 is TGCAGTGCTAGAGGTGAAACCAGGGGCCACATTCAGTACTTC.

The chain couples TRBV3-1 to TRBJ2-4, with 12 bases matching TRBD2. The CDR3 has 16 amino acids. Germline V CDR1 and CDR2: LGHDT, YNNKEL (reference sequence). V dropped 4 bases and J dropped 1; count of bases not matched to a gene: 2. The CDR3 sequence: CASSLLAGGAKNIQYF. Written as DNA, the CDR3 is TGTGCCAGCAGCCTGCTAGCGGGAGGGGCCAAAAACATTCAGTACTTC.

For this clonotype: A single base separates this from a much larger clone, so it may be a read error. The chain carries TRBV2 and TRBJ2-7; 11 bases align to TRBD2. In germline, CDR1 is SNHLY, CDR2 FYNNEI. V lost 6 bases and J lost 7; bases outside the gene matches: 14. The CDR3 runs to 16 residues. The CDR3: CASRGRLAGRTREQYF. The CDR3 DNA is TGTGCCAGCAGGGGTCGACTAGCGGGGAGGACTAGGGAGCAGTACTTC.

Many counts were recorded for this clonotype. The CDR3 loop reads CASSLGDYYEQYF. The CDR3 nucleotides are TGTGCCAGCAGCTTAGGGGATTACTACGAGCAGTACTTC. The chain couples TRBV7-2 to TRBJ2-7; D is unresolved. The CDR3 runs to 13 residues. Trimming cost V 1 base and J 3 bases, with 7 bases left between them. Germline lookup yields CDR1 SGHTA and CDR2 FQGNSA. Full variable domain (rest looked up from reference TRBV7-2 and TRBJ2-7): GAGVSQSPSNKVTEKGKDVELRCDPISGHTALYWYRQSLGQGLEFLIYFQGNSAPDKSGLPSDRFSAERTGGSVSTLTIQRTQQEDSAVYLCASSLGDYYEQYFGPGTRLTVT.

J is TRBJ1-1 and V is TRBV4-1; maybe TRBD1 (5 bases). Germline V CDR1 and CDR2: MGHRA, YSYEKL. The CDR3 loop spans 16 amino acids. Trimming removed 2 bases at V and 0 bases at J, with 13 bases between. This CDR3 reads CASSQPARGLNTEAFF. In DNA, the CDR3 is TGCGCCAGCAGCCAACCCGCGAGGGGACTGAACACTGAAGCTTTCTTT.

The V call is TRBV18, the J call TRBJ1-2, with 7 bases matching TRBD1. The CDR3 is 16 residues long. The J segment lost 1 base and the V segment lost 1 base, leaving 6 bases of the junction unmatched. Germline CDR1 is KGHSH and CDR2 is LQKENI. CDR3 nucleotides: TGTGCCAGCTCACCACGTGTGTCAGGGGGTAACTATGGCTACACCTTC. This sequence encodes CASSPRVSGGNYGYTF.

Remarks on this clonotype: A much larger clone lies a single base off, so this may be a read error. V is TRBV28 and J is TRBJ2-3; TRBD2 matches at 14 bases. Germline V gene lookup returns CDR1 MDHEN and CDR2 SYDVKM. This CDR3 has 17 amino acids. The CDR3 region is CASGFGTSGSSTDTQYF. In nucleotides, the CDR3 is TGTGCCAGCGGTTTCGGGACTAGCGGGAGCTCCACAGATACGCAGTATTTT. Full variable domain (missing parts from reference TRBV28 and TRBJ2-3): DVKVTQSSRYLVKRTGEKVFLECVQDMDHENMFWYRQDPGLGLRLIYFSYDVKMKEKGDIPEGYSVSREKKERFSLILESASTNQTSMYLCASGFGTSGSSTDTQYFGPGTRLTVL.

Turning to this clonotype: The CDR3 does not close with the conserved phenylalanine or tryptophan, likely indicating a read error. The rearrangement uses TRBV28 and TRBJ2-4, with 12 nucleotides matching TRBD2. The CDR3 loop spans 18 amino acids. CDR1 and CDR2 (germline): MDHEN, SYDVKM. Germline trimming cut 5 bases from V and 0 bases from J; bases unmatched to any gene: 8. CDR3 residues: CASSLLMTSGRAKNIQYL. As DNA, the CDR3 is TGTGCCAGCAGTCTCCTCATGACTAGCGGGAGAGCCAAAAACATTCAGTACCTC.

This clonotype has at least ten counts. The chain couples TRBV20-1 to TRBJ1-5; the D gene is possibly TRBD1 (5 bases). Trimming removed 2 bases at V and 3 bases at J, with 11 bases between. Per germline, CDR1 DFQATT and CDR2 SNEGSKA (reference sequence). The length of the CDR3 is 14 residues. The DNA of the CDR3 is TGCAGTGCTAGACGTGGCAGGGCCAATCAGCCCCAGCATTTT. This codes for CSARRGRANQPQHF.

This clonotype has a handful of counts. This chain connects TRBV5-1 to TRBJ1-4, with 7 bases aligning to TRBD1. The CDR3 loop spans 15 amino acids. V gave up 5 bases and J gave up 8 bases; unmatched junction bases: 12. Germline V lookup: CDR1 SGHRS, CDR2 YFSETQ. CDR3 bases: TGCGCCAGCAGTCAACATACAGGGGATGGCGAAAAACTGTTTTTT. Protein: CASSQHTGDGEKLFF. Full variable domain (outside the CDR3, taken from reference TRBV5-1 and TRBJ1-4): KAGVTQTPRYLIKTRGQQVTLSCSPISGHRSVSWYQQTPGQGLQFLFEYFSETQRNKGNFPGRFSGRQFSNSRSEMNVSTLELGDSALYLCASSQHTGDGEKLFFGSGTQLSVL.

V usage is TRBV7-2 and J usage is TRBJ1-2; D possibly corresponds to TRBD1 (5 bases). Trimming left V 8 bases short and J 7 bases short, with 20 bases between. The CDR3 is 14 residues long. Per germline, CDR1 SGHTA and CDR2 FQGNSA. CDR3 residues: CASALPGAGSGYTF. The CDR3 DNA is TGTGCCAGCGCCTTGCCTGGGGCCGGCAGTGGCTACACCTTC.

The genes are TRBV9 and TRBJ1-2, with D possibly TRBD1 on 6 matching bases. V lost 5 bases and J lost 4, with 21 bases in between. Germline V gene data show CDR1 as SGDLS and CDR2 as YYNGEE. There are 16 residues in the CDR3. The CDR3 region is CASSIPRWGAGYGYTF. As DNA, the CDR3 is TGTGCCAGCAGTATTCCCCGGTGGGGGGCAGGCTATGGCTACACCTTC.

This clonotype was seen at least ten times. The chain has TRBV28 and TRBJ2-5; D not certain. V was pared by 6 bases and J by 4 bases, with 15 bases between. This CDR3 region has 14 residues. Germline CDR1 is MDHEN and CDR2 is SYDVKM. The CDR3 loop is CASSHPPGGETQYF. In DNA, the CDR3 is TGTGCCAGCAGCCACCCCCCGGGCGGAGAGACCCAGTACTTC.

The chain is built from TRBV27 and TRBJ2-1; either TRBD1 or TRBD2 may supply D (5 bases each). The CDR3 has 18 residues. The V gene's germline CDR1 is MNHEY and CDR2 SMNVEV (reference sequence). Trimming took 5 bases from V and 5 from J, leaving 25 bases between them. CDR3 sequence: CASSHFGGSAARHNEQFF. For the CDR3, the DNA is TGTGCCAGCAGTCATTTTGGGGGATCGGCGGCCAGACACAATGAGCAGTTCTTC.

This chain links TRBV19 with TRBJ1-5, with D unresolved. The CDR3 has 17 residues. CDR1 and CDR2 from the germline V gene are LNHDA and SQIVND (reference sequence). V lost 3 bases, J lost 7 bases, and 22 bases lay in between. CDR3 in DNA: TGTGCCAGTAGTATTTCCCGCCAGAAGCGGACCCGACAGCCCCAGCATTTT. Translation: CASSISRQKRTRQPQHF.

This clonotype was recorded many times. Here the CDR3 DNA reads TGTGCCATCGGGGGCCCGGGACAGGGAAACCCCGCGAACACCGGGGAGCTGTTTTTT. Translation gives CAIGGPGQGNPANTGELFF. The rearrangement joins TRBV10-3 to TRBJ2-2; 9 bases are shared with TRBD1. J lost 0 bases, V lost 8 bases, and 16 bases had no gene match. CDR3 size: 19 residues. Germline lookup yields CDR1 ENHRY and CDR2 SYGVKD.

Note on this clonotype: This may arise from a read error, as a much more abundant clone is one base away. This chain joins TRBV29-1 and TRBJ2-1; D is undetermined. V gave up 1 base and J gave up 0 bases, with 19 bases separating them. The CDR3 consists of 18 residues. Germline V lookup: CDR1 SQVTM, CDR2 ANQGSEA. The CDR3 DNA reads TGCAGCGTTGAAGCAGCGTCATATTGGAGCGACTCCTACAATGAGCAGTTCTTC. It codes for CSVEAASYWSDSYNEQFF.

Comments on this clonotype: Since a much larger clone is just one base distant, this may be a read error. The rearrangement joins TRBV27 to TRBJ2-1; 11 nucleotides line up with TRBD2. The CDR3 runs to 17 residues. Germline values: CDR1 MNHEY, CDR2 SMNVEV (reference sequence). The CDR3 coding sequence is TGTGCCAGCAGTTTAATGGTAGCGGGAGGGCCGGGCAATGAGCAGCTCTTC. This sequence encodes CASSLMVAGGPGNEQLF.

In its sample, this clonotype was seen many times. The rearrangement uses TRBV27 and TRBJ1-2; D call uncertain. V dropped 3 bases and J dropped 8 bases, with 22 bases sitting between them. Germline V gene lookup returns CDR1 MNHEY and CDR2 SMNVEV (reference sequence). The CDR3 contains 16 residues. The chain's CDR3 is CASSFEWNPIGRGYTF. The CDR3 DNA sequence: TGTGCCAGCAGTTTCGAGTGGAACCCAATCGGTCGGGGCTACACCTTC.

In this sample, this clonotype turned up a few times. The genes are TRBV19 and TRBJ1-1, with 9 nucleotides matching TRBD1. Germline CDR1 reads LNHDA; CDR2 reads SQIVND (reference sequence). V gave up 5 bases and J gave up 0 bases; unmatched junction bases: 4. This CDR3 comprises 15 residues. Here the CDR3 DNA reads TGTGCCAGTAGTCTGGGACAGGGATTGAACACTGAAGCTTTCTTT. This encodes CASSLGQGLNTEAFF.